The TCR beta chain under discussion was sequenced for a study of shared clonotypes between healthy human individuals (dated by TCRdb to 2018 to 2020). At the level of the whole study: The cohort comprised a couple of women and a few men aged 18 to 49 years. For each donor, three plates each were used for CD4 naive and CD4 memory, two plates were used for CD8 naive, and one plate was used for CD8 memory. To estimate repertoire size and how much clonotype sharing occurs between individuals, the study deeply sequenced the blood TCR repertoires of about five healthy adults. Different laboratories and diverse techniques were used to prepare libraries and sequence TCR repertoires, to increase sequencing depth and limit assay-specific biases. Each donor's leukapheresis produced roughly between roughly 0.85 and 10 billion PBMCs.

A note on this clone: Its binding antigen is unknown. There are no base qualities to consult, and no much larger clone falls within one base.

According to the germline V gene (reference sequence), CDR1 reads SEHNR and CDR2 reads FQNEAQ. V and J are trimmed by 4 bases and 1 base, and the gene matches miss 12 bases of the junction. The CDR3 numbers 19 residues from cysteine through phenylalanine. Solely the CDR3 DNA is kept, with 57 bases framed from the first base. The study at large found these results: Naive subsets generally had larger estimated clonotype richness than memory subsets did. Across several donors, approximately 5% of naive CD4, approximately 3.5% of naive CD8, about 2.3% of memory CD4, and about 0.44% of memory CD8 clonotypes were shared. Based on pairwise subsampling, the degree of clonotype sharing among donors was expected to be affected by sequencing depth. Sampling was restricted to blood, and TCR repertoires in tissue are likely to differ from TCR repertoires in blood. Higher generation probabilities were observed for clonotypes shared by all four sorted-subset donors than for non-shared clonotypes. Incomplete sequencing was indicated by rarefaction of sorted-subset datasets, despite the large sequencing depth. The small number of donors limited the genetic and exposure-history diversity represented.

TCR CDR3 regions were amplified from genomic DNA by multiplex PCR using the deep immunoSEQ assay. Extracted genomic DNA from each cell subset was distributed evenly across all wells of several immunoSEQ 96-well plates, and each plate was treated as a replicate. For sorted subsets, each replicate PCR was loaded with about 200 ng genomic DNA, equivalent to some 27,000 T cell genomes. Purified libraries were quantified with a Qubit 3.0 fluorometer, sized on a Bioanalyzer 2100, and re-quantified with the KAPA Library Quantification kit. Every immunoSEQ 96-well plate was sequenced on a dedicated single-read 150-cycle Illumina NextSeq 550 flow cell. The paper's data handling went like this. The immunoSEQ output contained only junctional sequences without quality scores, so filtering could not match that applied to full-length reads. Sequences were annotated with PyIR, a Python wrapper for IgBLAST v1.9, using IMGT germline references to assign V/J genes and CDR3. Reads were removed for weak V/J assignments (E-value above 1e-6), missing CDR3, stop codons, out-of-frame junctions, or ambiguous translated residues. V3J clonotypes were defined as sequences sharing the same inferred V gene, J gene, and CDR3 amino acid sequence. Percentage overlap between repertoires was computed as shared unique clonotypes divided by the size of the smaller repertoire. Repertoire richness was assessed with RTK rarefaction, the Chao1 estimator, and Recon v2.1 estimates of unobserved clonotypes. OLGA was used to compute generation probabilities for all TCRbeta clonotypes that the gDNA method yielded from four donors. TCRdb took this table from immuneACCESS and kept in-frame rearrangements with V and J called. Such tables lack part of the clones; where checked against another copy, unresolved V genes explain under half of the gap, and the rest is unexplained. D and trimming come from the DNA, and the V and J calls and clone size come from that table. Counted in this sample were about 2.1 million clones; just under 95% of them appeared once. The ten largest clones take up about 1.6% of the sample.

CD8 naive samples were obtained by positive selection for CCR7 among CD45RO-negative cells, yielding a CD45RA+CCR7+ population from which TemRA cells were excluded. Healthy HIV-negative adults with no recently reported acute infections or vaccinations were included as donors. Every donor was a Caucasian adult living in Nashville, Tennessee, USA. Blood was obtained by leukapheresis, after which PBMCs were separated by Ficoll-Histopaque density gradient centrifugation and cryopreserved in liquid nitrogen vapor phase. Analytical flow cytometry was used to check the purity and quantity of every magnetically sorted T cell population. Genomic DNA was isolated from every sorted fraction and measured by UV absorbance on a Nanodrop 2000c.

This receptor was taken from a man aged 18 to 29 in good health. Some clones in this sample may be carry-over from other donors' samples. The sequenced material came from naive CD8+ T cells from PBMCs. Taken with the paper, the label for cell subset or site translates to: CD45RA+CCR7+. The rearrangement combines TRBV7-9 with TRBJ2-6, with 8 junctional bases fitting TRBD1. The CDR3 protein is CASSSTPGQDLSGANVLTF. Here is the DNA: TGTGCCAGCAGCTCGACTCCGGGACAGGATCTTTCTGGGGCCAACGTCCTGACTTTC.